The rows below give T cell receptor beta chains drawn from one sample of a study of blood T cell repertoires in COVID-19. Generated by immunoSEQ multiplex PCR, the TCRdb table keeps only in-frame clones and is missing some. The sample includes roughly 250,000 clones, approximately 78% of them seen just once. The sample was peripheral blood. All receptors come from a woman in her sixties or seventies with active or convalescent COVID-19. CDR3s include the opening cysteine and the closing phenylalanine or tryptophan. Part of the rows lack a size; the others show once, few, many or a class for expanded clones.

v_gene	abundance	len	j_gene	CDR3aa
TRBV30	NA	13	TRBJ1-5	CAWSVGGEQPQHF
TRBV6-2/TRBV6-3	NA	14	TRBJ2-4	CASSFGTAKNIQYF
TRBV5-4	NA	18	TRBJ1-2	CASSWGDGVSLSNYGYTF
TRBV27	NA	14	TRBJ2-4	CASSPILAKNIQYF
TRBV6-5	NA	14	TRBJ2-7	CASKLTGSSYEQYF
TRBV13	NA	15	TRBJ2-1	CASSPGTSTVNEQFF
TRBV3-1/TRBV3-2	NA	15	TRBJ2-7	CASSQRAGFTYEQYF
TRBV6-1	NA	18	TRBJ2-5	CASSEYIAGGMGQETQYF
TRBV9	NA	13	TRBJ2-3	CASSVARTDTQYF
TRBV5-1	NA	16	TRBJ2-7	CASSAFGTSEITEQYF
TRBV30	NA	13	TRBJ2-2	CASPGLNTGELFF
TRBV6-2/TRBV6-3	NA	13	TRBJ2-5	CASSSLPQETQYF
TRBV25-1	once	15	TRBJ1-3	CASSESQEAGNTIYF
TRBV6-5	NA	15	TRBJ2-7	CASSYSRQGDYEQYF
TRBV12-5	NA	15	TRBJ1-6	CASAKTDFYNSPLHF
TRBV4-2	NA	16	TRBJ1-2	CASSPQEEGLIYGYTF
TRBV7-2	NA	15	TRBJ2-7	CASSDRVTGTYEQYF
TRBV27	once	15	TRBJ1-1	CASSLSPVAYTEAFF
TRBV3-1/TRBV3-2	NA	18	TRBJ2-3	CASSRIGTSGGATDTQYF
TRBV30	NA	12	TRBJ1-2	CAWSPGGYGYTF
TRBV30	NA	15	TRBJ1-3	CAWILARVTGNTIYF
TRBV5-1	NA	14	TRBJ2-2	CASSPSGVTGELFF
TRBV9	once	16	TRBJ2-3	CASSVLAGNEGDTQYF
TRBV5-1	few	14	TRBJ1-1	CASSLDFQQAEAFF
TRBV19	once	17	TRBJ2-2	CATQRRTSGVGTGELFF
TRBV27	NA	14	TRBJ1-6	CASSPFSYNSPLHF
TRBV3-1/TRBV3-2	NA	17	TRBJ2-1	CASSQDRFRDRTYEQFF
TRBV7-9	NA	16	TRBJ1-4	CASSFSLGATNEKLFF
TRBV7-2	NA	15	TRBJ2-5	CASSLALPSRQAQYF
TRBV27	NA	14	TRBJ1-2	CASSYGQGGYGYTF
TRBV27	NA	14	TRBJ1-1	CASRRGTVNTEAFF
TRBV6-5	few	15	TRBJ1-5	CASSAEGLSNQPQHF
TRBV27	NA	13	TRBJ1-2	CASSLQGNYGYTF
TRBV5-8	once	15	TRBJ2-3	CASPYRTPSTDTQYF
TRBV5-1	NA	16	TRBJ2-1	CASSQGQLTMYNEQFF
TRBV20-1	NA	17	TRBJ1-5	CSASPRTGIEGNQPQHF
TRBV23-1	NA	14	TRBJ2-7	CASSEGGRDHEQYF
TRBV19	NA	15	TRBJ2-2	CASSIGRDFTGELFF
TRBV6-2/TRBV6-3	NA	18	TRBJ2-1	CASSRIGTESFSYNEQFF
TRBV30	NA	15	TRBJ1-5	CAWSVLGAGNQPQHF
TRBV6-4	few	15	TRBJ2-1	CASSATSGGGDEQFF